Listed below are T cell receptor beta chains from one sample, sequenced in a study of T-cell memory formation after mild COVID-19. MiXCR, run by TCRdb on the 5' RACE reads, gives a single entry per CDR3 protein. The sample has about 430,000 distinct CDR3 sequences; 20% to 30% are singletons. The material sequenced was PBMCs or a T cell subset sorted from them (not recorded which). These receptors all stem from an adult woman who had mild COVID-19 (a few samples of this study predate the infection). Cell type and time point are not known. The CDR3 runs from the conserved cysteine through the conserved F or W. The order of the fields is J gene, D gene, clone size, V gene, CDR3 DNA, CDR3 protein. A D gene is named only where the DNA matches it firmly. Only some rows state a clone size, as once, few, many or a class for expanded clones.

TRBJ2-7,TRBD2,few,TRBV15,TGTGCCACCAGCAGAGGGTCGAGCGGGGGAGAGCAGTACTTC,CATSRGSSGGEQYF
TRBJ1-4,-,-,TRBV20-1,TGCAGTGCTAGAGATGGGCCAGTTCCTTTGACTAATGAAAAACTGTTTTTT,CSARDGPVPLTNEKLFF
TRBJ1-1,-,-,TRBV11-2,TGTGCCAGCAGCTTAGGGTGGGGTTCCCTTGAAGCTTTCTTT,CASSLGWGSLEAFF
TRBJ1-2,-,-,TRBV4-1,TGCGCCAGCAGGGCATGGGGGTATGGCTACACCTTC,CASRAWGYGYTF
TRBJ2-1,-,few,TRBV29-1,TGCAGCGTTGAACGAGAGGTGGGGCCCAATGAGCAGTTCTTC,CSVEREVGPNEQFF
TRBJ1-1,-,-,TRBV5-1,TGCGCCAGCAGCTTCGGGGCTCGAGCTTTCTTT,CASSFGARAFF
TRBJ1-2,-,few,TRBV4-3,TGCGCCAGCAGCCAAGAGGCGAATTCTAACTATGGCTACACCTTC,CASSQEANSNYGYTF
TRBJ2-4,-,few,TRBV7-2,TGTGCCAGCAGCTTTTTAGTCGGTGGGAACATTCAGTACTTC,CASSFLVGGNIQYF
TRBJ2-7,-,-,TRBV2,TGTGCCAGCAGTGAACCCAAACCGGACAACTGGGAGCAGTACTTC,CASSEPKPDNWEQYF
TRBJ2-7,-,-,TRBV7-3,TGTGCCAGCAGCCCAACAGGATTTGAGGAGCAGTACTTC,CASSPTGFEEQYF
TRBJ2-7,TRBD2,few,TRBV29-1,TGCAGCGTTGAGATACTAGCGGGGAAGGCCTACGAGCAGTACTTC,CSVEILAGKAYEQYF
TRBJ1-5,-,-,TRBV6-7,TGTGCCAGCAGTTACTCAAGGGGAGGGACGCCCCAGCATTTT,CASSYSRGGTPQHF
TRBJ2-3,TRBD2,few,TRBV14,TGTGCCAGCAGCCAGGACTCGGGACTAGCGACTACTCAGGGTACGCAGTATTTT,CASSQDSGLATTQGTQYF
TRBJ2-7,TRBD2,few,TRBV29-1,TGCAGCGTTGAAGAACTAGCGGGAGGGCGGAACGAGCAGTACTTC,CSVEELAGGRNEQYF
TRBJ1-5,-,-,TRBV12-3/TRBV12-4,TGTGCCAGCACCTCTGGGGCTCGGCCCCAGCATTTT,CASTSGARPQHF
TRBJ1-1,-,-,TRBV5-1,TGCGCCAGCAGCTCGGGACTTACCCGGATCCAAGGGACTGAAGCTTTCTTT,CASSSGLTRIQGTEAFF
TRBJ2-3,-,many,TRBV15,TGTGCCACCAGCAGAGATGGGTATACGCAGTATTTT,CATSRDGYTQYF
TRBJ2-1,TRBD2,few,TRBV10-3,TGTGCCATCATCGGGACTAGCGGCGCGTCCTACAATGAGCAGTTCTTC,CAIIGTSGASYNEQFF
TRBJ1-5,TRBD1,few,TRBV12-3/TRBV12-4,TGTGCCAGCAGTTCAGGGGGTAATAGCAATCAGCCCCAGCATTTT,CASSSGGNSNQPQHF
TRBJ2-1,TRBD1,-,TRBV7-3,TGTGCCAGCAGCCCATTCAAGCCAGGGGGAAAAGGCAATGAGCAGTTCTTC,CASSPFKPGGKGNEQFF
TRBJ2-1,TRBD2,-,TRBV10-3,TGTGCCATCAGTTCCGGGAAAGCGGGAGGGTTTAATGAGCAGTTCTTC,CAISSGKAGGFNEQFF
TRBJ1-2,-,once,TRBV6-2/TRBV6-3,TGTGCCAGCACCACCTCAAGGGCCAGTGGCTACACCTTC,CASTTSRASGYTF
TRBJ1-2,TRBD1,-,TRBV7-9,TGTGCCAGCACAACAGGGGGCTCGTATGGCTACACCTTC,CASTTGGSYGYTF
TRBJ2-1,-,-,TRBV21-1,TGTGCCAGCAGCAAAGTGGGCGGTTTCCTGGGGGGGCAGTTCTTC,CASSKVGGFLGGQFF
TRBJ1-2,-,-,TRBV27,TGTGCCAGCAGTTCCACGCGCCAAGGCCGGAACTATGGCTACACCTTC,CASSSTRQGRNYGYTF
TRBJ1-2,TRBD1,few,TRBV7-9,TGTGCCAGCAGCATACCCGGACAGGGGGCGCGGGGCTACACCTTC,CASSIPGQGARGYTF
TRBJ2-3,-,-,TRBV30,TGTGCCGCCAGTTTCGGACAGCTGAGCACAGATACGCAGTATTTT,CAASFGQLSTDTQYF
TRBJ2-1,-,few,TRBV20-1,TGCAGTGCTAGAGTCGAGTCCAATGAGCAGTTCTTC,CSARVESNEQFF
TRBJ1-1,-,-,TRBV6-5,TGTGCCAGCAGTTACTTCGGAGGGGCGAACACTGAAGCTTTCTTT,CASSYFGGANTEAFF
TRBJ1-1,TRBD1,-,TRBV18,TGTGCCAGCTCACCACGGGGACAGGGTTGGACTGAAGCTTTCTTT,CASSPRGQGWTEAFF
TRBJ2-1,-,-,TRBV7-8,TGTGCCAGCAGCTCGAATTGGGCCGGGATCAATGAGCAGTTCTTC,CASSSNWAGINEQFF
TRBJ1-6,TRBD1,few,TRBV10-3,TGTGCCATCAGTGGACAGGGAAACTCACCCCTCCACTTT,CAISGQGNSPLHF
TRBJ2-1,TRBD2,few,TRBV6-2/TRBV6-3,TGTGCCAGCAGTGACCGTGATGCGGGGGCCTACAATGAGCAGTTCTTC,CASSDRDAGAYNEQFF
TRBJ2-1,TRBD2,few,TRBV7-3,TGTGCCAGCAGCTTAGGACTAGCGGCCGGCAATGAGCAGTTCTTC,CASSLGLAAGNEQFF
TRBJ2-6,-,few,TRBV18,TGTGCCAGCTCACCCTCTAGGACTGGGGCCAACGTCCTGACTTTC,CASSPSRTGANVLTF
TRBJ1-2,-,few,TRBV30,TGTGCCTGGATGGAGCTTAACTATGGCTACACCTTC,CAWMELNYGYTF
TRBJ2-1,-,few,TRBV21-1,TGTGCCAGCAGCGCCGAGGCGGTCGAAAACAATGAGCAGTTCTTC,CASSAEAVENNEQFF
TRBJ2-1,-,few,TRBV7-2,TGTGCCAGCAGCTCCTCTCTTCTACTACATTACAATGAGCAGTTCTTC,CASSSSLLLHYNEQFF
TRBJ2-2,TRBD2,-,TRBV5-1,TGCGCCAGCAGCTATACTAGCGGGAGTTTGACCGGGGAGCTGTTTTTT,CASSYTSGSLTGELFF
TRBJ2-1,TRBD1,few,TRBV11-2,TGTGCCAGCAGCTTCGGGAATCGGGACAGCAATGAGCAGTTCTTC,CASSFGNRDSNEQFF
TRBJ1-2,-,-,TRBV6-5,TGTGCCAGCAGCAAACCGGGACTTAACTATGGCTACACCTTC,CASSKPGLNYGYTF